Below are 21 T cell receptor beta chains sequenced from a single sample in a study of human T cells and chemical hapten exposure. Time point described: patch test 3, about 24 weeks after DPC sensitization. Treatment: therapeutic diphenylcyclopropenone sensitization with weekly scalp DPC. TCRdb fed the RACE reads into MiXCR, producing one record per CDR3 protein. The sample includes more than 70,000 distinct CDR3 sequences, roughly 11% of them seen just once. Sample: whole blood, taken in connection with sensitization to the hapten diphenylcyclopropenone (DPC). Receptor source: a woman aged 25 to 45 with alopecia areata. Some clones in this sample may be carry-over from other donors' samples.

This clonotype has ten or more counts. This chain joins TRBV28 and TRBJ2-1; D not certain. Trimming cost V 0 bases and J 7 bases, with 4 bases left between them. CDR3 length equals 12 residues. Germline loops: CDR1 MDHEN, CDR2 SYDVKM. The CDR3: CASSLWVNEQFF. The CDR3 DNA sequence: TGTGCCAGCAGTTTATGGGTAAATGAGCAGTTCTTC.

This clonotype has a count of ten or more. V is TRBV3-1 and J is TRBJ2-2, with 10 bases matching TRBD1. Trimming at V came to 9 bases and at J to 3 bases, leaving 4 bases not matched to a gene. This CDR3 has 14 amino acids. Looked up from germline, CDR1 is LGHDT and CDR2 is YNNKEL (reference sequence). The CDR3, as DNA: TGTGCCAGTCGAGGACAGGGGGACACCGGGGAGCTGTTTTTT. Translation gives CASRGQGDTGELFF.

This clonotype was observed at least ten times. This chain joins TRBV3-1 and TRBJ1-1; the D gene is possibly TRBD1 (5 bases). This CDR3 contains 13 residues. With 3 bases removed from V and 8 bases from J, the gap between germline ends came to 13 bases. Per germline, CDR1 LGHDT and CDR2 YNNKEL (reference sequence). The CDR3 sequence is CASSQVTGAEAFF. Written as DNA, the CDR3 is TGTGCCAGCAGCCAGGTAACCGGGGCCGAAGCTTTCTTT.

As for this clonotype: A much more abundant neighbour one base away suggests this may be a read error. This chain connects TRBV6-5 to TRBJ2-3, with TRBD1 as a possible D gene (6 bases). CDR3 length equals 15 residues. CDR1 is MNHEY and CDR2 is SVGAGI in the germline V gene. The CDR3 nucleotides are TGTGCCAGAAGTTCGAACAGGGTCGGGACAGATACGCAGTATTTT. Translated: CARSSNRVGTDTQYF.

This clonotype was recorded at least ten times. The chain combines TRBV18 with TRBJ1-2; D is unresolved. V shed 2 bases and J shed 8 bases, with 9 bases lying between them. Germline CDR1 is KGHSH and CDR2 is LQKENI. The CDR3 runs 12 residues. CDR3 in DNA: TGTGCCAGCTCACCAGGGGTAGACGGCTACACCTTC. The encoded protein is CASSPGVDGYTF.

This clonotype came up many times. J is TRBJ2-7 and V is TRBV2; 11 nucleotides align to TRBD1. The CDR3 sequence is 15 residues long. Trimming at V came to 6 bases and at J to 1 base, leaving 5 bases not matched to a gene. Germline CDR1 SNHLY, CDR2 FYNNEI. CDR3 bases: TGTGCCAGCAGAGCGGGACAGGGGGAATCCTACGAGCAGTACGTC. The encoded protein is CASRAGQGESYEQYV.

The rearrangement links TRBV29-1 to TRBJ2-1, with D perhaps matching TRBD2 (5 bases). Trimming left V 4 bases short and J 6 bases short, with 16 bases between. Germline loops: CDR1 SQVTM, CDR2 ANQGSEA. CDR3 length equals 14 residues. The CDR3 here is CSVVGEGLPNEQFF. The CDR3 coding sequence is TGCAGCGTTGTCGGAGAGGGTCTCCCCAATGAGCAGTTCTTC.

The rearrangement links TRBV3-1 to TRBJ2-7; the D gene is possibly TRBD2 (5 bases). V lost 3 bases, J lost 6 bases, and 15 bases lay in between. CDR3 size: 14 residues. Germline lookup yields CDR1 LGHDT and CDR2 YNNKEL (reference sequence). The CDR3 DNA reads as TGTGCCAGCAGCCAGTGGAGTGGGGAGAGCGAGCAGTACTTC. As protein: CASSQWSGESEQYF.

This clonotype showed up just a few times. The J gene is TRBJ1-2, the V gene TRBV28; no definite D call. This CDR3 contains 13 residues. Trimming removed 8 bases from V and 3 bases from J, with 13 bases in between. CDR1 and CDR2 (germline): MDHEN, SYDVKM. CDR3 in amino acids: CASGPVEHYGYTF. CDR3 in DNA: TGTGCCAGCGGACCCGTTGAGCACTATGGCTACACCTTC.

There are many counts of this clonotype. The chain employs TRBV11-2 and TRBJ2-5, with D perhaps matching TRBD1 (6 bases). V was clipped by 3 bases and J by 2 bases, with 13 bases between them. Germline V gene sequence: CDR1 SGHAT, CDR2 FQNNGV. The CDR3 contains 15 residues. The CDR3 DNA reads TGTGCCAGCAGCTTCTCCTCCGACAGGCAAGAGACCCAGTACTTC. Amino acid sequence: CASSFSSDRQETQYF.

This clonotype showed up just a few times. The V call is TRBV6-6, the J call TRBJ2-3; D remains unclear. With 3 bases removed from V and 3 bases from J, the gap between germline ends came to 16 bases. This CDR3 contains 16 residues. The V gene's germline CDR1 is MNHNY and CDR2 SVGAGI (reference sequence). The CDR3 DNA is TGTGCCAGCAGTTATCAGACTGGAATCAATACAGATACGCAGTATTTT. This gives the protein CASSYQTGINTDTQYF.

The chain recombines TRBV27 with TRBJ2-2; the D is unclear. Trimming pared 3 bases from V and 9 bases from J, leaving 17 bases between. CDR3 length equals 15 residues. From germline, CDR1 is MNHEY and CDR2 SMNVEV (reference sequence). The CDR3 coding sequence is TGTGCCAGCAGTTTCGTTTCCCGAGGCCGCCGGGAGCTGTTTTTT. Translating it yields CASSFVSRGRRELFF.

This clonotype was seen many times. The chain is built from TRBV6-2 or TRBV6-3 and TRBJ2-3, with 11 bases matching TRBD2. CDR3 length equals 15 residues. Germline CDR1 is MNHEY and CDR2 is SVGEGT. Trimming took 7 bases from V and 0 from J; bases not matched to a gene: 3. The CDR3 region is CASKGLAASTDTQYF. The CDR3 DNA follows: TGTGCCAGCAAGGGACTAGCGGCAAGCACAGATACGCAGTATTTT.

This clonotype was detected only a few times. V gene TRBV6-1 combines with J gene TRBJ2-1; 10 bases fit TRBD2. CDR1 and CDR2 from the germline V gene are MNHNS and SASEGT. With 0 bases clipped from V and 7 bases from J, the junction kept 3 bases outside the gene matches. This CDR3 region has 15 residues. The CDR3: CASSEASGRGNEQFF. The DNA of the CDR3 is TGTGCCAGCAGTGAAGCAAGCGGGAGGGGAAATGAGCAGTTCTTC.

The chain employs TRBV3-1 and TRBJ2-3; TRBD2 is a possible D gene (5 bases). Per germline, CDR1 LGHDT and CDR2 YNNKEL (reference sequence). This CDR3 is 17 amino acids long. Trimming pared 0 bases from V and 3 bases from J, leaving 16 bases between. The DNA for the CDR3 is TGTGCCAGCAGCCAAGAGTATACGGGGTCTGGGACAGATACGCAGTATTTT. This sequence encodes CASSQEYTGSGTDTQYF.

Many counts were recorded for this clonotype. The chain has TRBV19 and TRBJ2-2; weak D call: TRBD1 (5 bases). CDR1 is LNHDA, CDR2 SQIVND, per germline (reference sequence). The CDR3 is 16 amino acids. V dropped 6 bases and J dropped 0 bases, with 14 bases sitting between them. CDR3 in DNA: TGTGCCAGTAGCCGCAGGGCAGGGCCGAACACCGGGGAGCTGTTTTTT. It yields the protein CASSRRAGPNTGELFF.

The rearrangement links TRBV3-1 to TRBJ1-2, with D perhaps matching TRBD1 (5 bases). The germline CDR1 and CDR2 sequences are LGHDT and YNNKEL (reference sequence). The CDR3 is 14 residues long. The V gene lost 4 bases and the J gene lost 8 bases, with 17 bases spanning the gap. For the CDR3, the DNA is TGTGCCAGCAGCCCGGGGGTTTCCGGGAACGGCTACACCTTC. Translated, it gives CASSPGVSGNGYTF.

The chain carries TRBV20-1 and TRBJ1-5; TRBD1 might be the D (5 bases). The CDR3 totals 14 residues. V lost 0 bases to trimming and J lost 2 bases, with 8 bases between them. CDR1 and CDR2 (germline): DFQATT, SNEGSKA (reference sequence). CDR3 residues: CSARDGDGNQPQHF. The CDR3 coding sequence is TGCAGTGCTAGAGACGGGGACGGCAATCAGCCCCAGCATTTT.

Many counts were recorded for this clonotype. This chain connects TRBV11-2 to TRBJ2-5, with 8 positions matching TRBD2. Unmatched junction bases numbered 4, after V lost 6 bases and J lost 1 base. In germline, CDR1 is SGHAT, CDR2 FQNNGV. The CDR3 length is 14 residues. CDR3: CASSPGGSQETQYF. CDR3 in DNA: TGTGCCAGCAGTCCGGGGGGGTCCCAAGAGACCCAGTACTTC.

This clonotype was recorded at least ten times. The V gene is TRBV10-3, the J gene TRBJ2-2, with 8 bases matching TRBD1. V trimming: 6 bases; J trimming: 7 bases; junction bases outside the gene matches: 7. CDR1 and CDR2 from the germline V gene are ENHRY and SYGVKD. This CDR3 region has 14 residues. This CDR3 reads CAISPPDRGGELFF. The DNA for the CDR3 is TGTGCCATCAGCCCCCCAGACAGGGGCGGGGAGCTGTTTTTT.

This clonotype was counted at least ten times. V usage is TRBV7-9 and J usage is TRBJ1-2; weak D call: TRBD1 (6 bases). V lost 3 bases to trimming and J lost 0 bases, with 17 bases between them. Per germline, CDR1 SEHNR and CDR2 FQNEAQ (reference sequence). The CDR3 extends over 17 amino acids. CDR3: CASSFRDTTTANYGYTF. CDR3 bases: TGTGCCAGCAGCTTCCGGGACACGACTACTGCTAACTATGGCTACACCTTC. The full variable domain, completed using reference TRBV7-9 and TRBJ1-2, is DTGVSQNPRHKITKRGQNVTFRCDPISEHNRLYWYRQTLGQGPEFLTYFQNEAQLEKSRLLSDRFSAERPKGSFSTLEIQRTEQGDSAMYLCASSFRDTTTANYGYTFGSGTRLTVV.